This T cell receptor (beta chain) comes out of a study of cytomegalovirus exposure and HLA in healthy donors. General study results and limits: Prior analysis indicated that the majority of TCR beta V segments exhibited productivity approximately 90% or approximately 30% of the time.

As concerns this clone: The antigen remains unidentified.

Primers: 60 Vbeta forward and 13 Jbeta reverse. Produced via immunoSEQ multiplex PCR; TCRdb's table is partial and in-frame only. The data hold 95,000 to 150,000 clones, with about 10% observed a single time. The germline V and J ends were trimmed by 11 bases and 0 bases, with 12 bases remaining between them. CDR1 is ENHRY and CDR2 is SYGVKD in the germline V gene. This CDR3 has 13 residues. The sequenced sample consisted of PBMCs. The TCR sequence derives from a young woman in good health and CMV-seropositive. The V call is TRBV10-3, the J call TRBJ2-3; the D gene is possibly TRBD1 (6 bases). The CDR3 nucleotides are TGTGCCCTACGGGACAAAAGCACAGATACGCAGTATTTT. It specifies CALRDKSTDTQYF.